The clone carrying this TCR beta chain was picked up one time. Trimming shortened V by 7 bases and J by 1 base, and 14 bases separated the two germline ends. The CDR3 loop spans 16 amino acids. Germline values: CDR1 LNHDA, CDR2 SQIVND (reference sequence). These data belong to a study of blood T cell repertoires in COVID-19. Study overall: Some COVID-19 samples were acute and others convalescent; all came from the United States, Italy and Spain. Sample material is recorded as cDNA or gDNA derived from T cells, B-cell-depleted T cells, or PBMCs.

Here immunoSEQ multiplex PCR was the method, and the copy in TCRdb shows in-frame clones only, minus some. The sample contains about 360,000 clones, 75% to 90% of which appear only once. Specimen: peripheral blood. This receptor was identified in a woman in her sixties with COVID-19, enrolled during active disease. The J gene is TRBJ1-6, the V gene TRBV19; the D gene is possibly TRBD1 (5 bases). DNA for the CDR3: TGTGCCAGTAACTCGGGGGGGGAATCCTATAATTCACCCCTCCACTTT. This gives the protein CASNSGGESYNSPLHF.